This TCR beta chain was recorded in a study of T-cell reconstitution after alpha-beta-depleted transplantation in children. Study-wide findings and caveats: Expanded graft clones, several hundred of them, were reportedly the source of alpha-beta T cells about two months after transplant.

Researchers prepared the TCRbeta library using unique molecular identifiers, the study reports. Via MiXCR, TCRdb re-called the PCR reads, giving one row per CDR3 protein. The profile shows more than 500,000 distinct CDR3 sequences, 9.5% to 12% of them singletons. This clonotype was counted only a few times. Its cognate antigen is unknown. CDR3 length: 14 residues. V lost 5 bases, J lost 6 bases, and 14 bases lay in between. The receptor was derived from a female patient aged 2-9 years who had a stem cell transplant for aplastic anemia, so the T cells may come from the graft donor. The genes are TRBV12-3 or TRBV12-4 and TRBJ1-5; perhaps TRBD1 as D (6 bases). The sample consisted of PBMCs, mostly from graft donor cells, taken 180 days after TCRalphabeta/CD19-depleted stem cell transplant. The CDR3 sequence: CASSHRDIGQPQHF. In nucleotides, the CDR3 is TGTGCCAGCAGTCACCGGGACATCGGTCAGCCCCAGCATTTT.